This T cell receptor beta chain was obtained from a study of blood T cell repertoires in COVID-19. Turning to the study itself: Donors in the United States, Italy and Spain gave samples during acute or convalescent COVID-19. T cells, B-cell-depleted T cells, or PBMCs provided the cDNA or gDNA that served as material.

Per germline, CDR1 LNHDA and CDR2 SQIVND (reference sequence). The CDR3 is 14 residues long. The V gene lost 3 bases and the J gene lost 2 bases, with 10 bases spanning the gap. Study processing details: Estimation of nucleated cell counts relied on the amplification of reference gene primers. Profiled with immunoSEQ multiplex PCR; TCRdb holds only in-frame clones, not every one. Clonal size and the V and J genes are those of that table, whereas D and trimming came from the DNA. Here the sample spans roughly 180,000 clones, approximately 80% being singletons. Sequencing was performed on peripheral blood. The chain combines TRBV19 with TRBJ1-1; perhaps TRBD1 as D (6 bases). The receptor's source is a human donor in a cohort sampled during active COVID-19. Here the CDR3 reads CASSIQGQNTEAFF. The DNA for the CDR3 is TGTGCCAGTAGTATCCAGGGGCAAAACACTGAAGCTTTCTTT.